This T cell receptor beta chain originates from a study of blood T cell repertoires in COVID-19. Participant reports of clinical history set cohort assignment. The recovered donors of Cohort 3 showed two negative PCRs, clearance, or symptom resolution. Study processing details: Estimates of nucleated cell counts were drawn from the amplification of reference gene primers. Produced via immunoSEQ multiplex PCR; TCRdb's table is partial and in-frame only. V and J calls and clone size come straight from that table; D and trimming were deduced from the DNA. Of hundreds of thousands of clones in the sample, about 83% were seen once. The sample consisted of PBMCs or T cells enriched from blood (not recorded which). The source of this sequence is a woman in her thirties or forties who had recovered from COVID-19.

CDR3 amino acids: CAAGSSYNSPLHF. The CDR3 DNA is TGTGCCGCCGGGAGCTCCTATAATTCACCCCTCCACTTT. This chain connects TRBV6-5 to TRBJ1-6; D is undetermined. This CDR3 is built from 13 residues. Looked up from germline, CDR1 is MNHEY and CDR2 is SVGAGI. Trimming took 11 bases from V and 0 from J, leaving 8 bases between them.